Listed here are 29 T cell receptor beta chains from one sample, sequenced in a study of HIV-infected patients and healthy controls. The repertoire came from unfractionated whole blood and reflected all unsorted peripheral T cells. cDNA was made from about 500 ng RNA using alpha and beta constant primers. Alpha and beta chain libraries were made separately by chain-specific third strand synthesis with multiplexing indices. TCRdb recomputed calls from the 5' RACE reads with MiXCR, one row per CDR3 protein. This sample carries around 16,000 distinct CDR3 sequences, 9% to 9.5% of them seen once, and the ten largest clones take roughly 5%. Sequenced sample: blood. Source of these receptors: an adult in good health.

In this sample, this clonotype turned up many times. CDR3 amino acids: CASRPPGHHYEQYV. The CDR3 DNA reads as TGTGCCAGCAGACCCCCGGGACACCACTACGAGCAGTACGTC. The chain recombines TRBV6-2 or TRBV6-3 with TRBJ2-7; the D gene is possibly TRBD1 (6 bases). Germline V lookup: CDR1 MNHEY, CDR2 SVGEGT. V shed 6 bases and J shed 3 bases, with 15 bases lying between them. This CDR3 is built from 14 residues.

This clonotype was detected many times. V gene TRBV29-1 combines with J gene TRBJ2-3; 7 bases align to TRBD1. CDR3 length equals 14 residues. Germline V lookup: CDR1 SQVTM, CDR2 ANQGSEA. V gave up 3 bases and J gave up 4 bases; unmatched junction bases: 7. CDR3 sequence: CSVDKGAPADTQYF. CDR3 bases: TGCAGCGTTGATAAGGGGGCGCCCGCAGATACGCAGTATTTT.

For this clonotype: A read error may explain this, as a much larger clone is one base away. This chain links TRBV7-2 with TRBJ2-3; a weak D match, TRBD2 (5 bases). The germline V gene encodes CDR1 SGHTA and CDR2 FQGNSA. The CDR3 spans 18 residues. CDR3 DNA sequence: TGTGCCAGCAGCGGACGAATAGCCGTTACGGCTAGCACAGATTCGCAGTATTTT. It translates to CASSGRIAVTASTDSQYF.

The sample holds many counts of this clonotype. The chain combines TRBV6-5 with TRBJ2-1; 10 bases fit TRBD2. The germline CDR1 and CDR2 sequences are MNHEY and SVGAGI. The CDR3 runs to 15 residues. Trimming removed 7 bases from V and 2 bases from J; junction bases left unmatched: 5. Written as DNA, the CDR3 is TGTGCCAGCAACCGAGGACTAGCGGCCTACAATGAGCAGTTCTTC. This translates into CASNRGLAAYNEQFF.

This clonotype was found a few times. The chain is built from TRBV2 and TRBJ1-1; D possibly corresponds to TRBD1 (5 bases). Looked up from germline, CDR1 is SNHLY and CDR2 is FYNNEI. Trimming took 8 bases from V and 0 from J, leaving 19 bases between them. The CDR3 has 16 amino acids. The CDR3 is CASARAQGSLNTEAFF. As DNA, the CDR3 is TGTGCCAGCGCCCGAGCCCAGGGATCTCTGAACACTGAAGCTTTCTTT.

This clonotype occurred many times. This CDR3 is CASSSSDTQYF. In nucleotides, the CDR3 is TGTGCCAGCAGTTCGTCAGATACGCAGTATTTT. This chain links TRBV27 with TRBJ2-3; D ambiguous. The germline V gene encodes CDR1 MNHEY and CDR2 SMNVEV (reference sequence). V was trimmed by 4 bases and J by 4 bases, leaving 3 bases between them. The length of the CDR3 is 11 residues.

In its sample, this clonotype was seen many times. The chain couples TRBV12-3 or TRBV12-4 to TRBJ2-5, with D perhaps matching TRBD2 (5 bases). The V end lost 3 bases, the J end lost 4 bases, and 9 bases lay between the germline ends. The CDR3 runs to 13 residues. The DNA of the CDR3 is TGTGCCAGCAGTTTCGGGGTCTCAGAGACCCAGTACTTC. Amino acid sequence: CASSFGVSETQYF.

This clonotype was recorded at least ten times. The chain couples TRBV20-1 to TRBJ2-2; 14 bases are a match to TRBD2. V lost 3 bases, J lost 5 bases, and 5 bases stayed unmatched. The CDR3 length is 16 residues. Looked up from germline, CDR1 is DFQATT and CDR2 is SNEGSKA (reference sequence). The CDR3 here is CSARGTSGRITGELFF. Here the CDR3 DNA reads TGCAGTGCTAGGGGGACTAGCGGGAGAATAACCGGGGAGCTGTTTTTT.

The table lists this clonotype with many counts. V usage is TRBV11-1 and J usage is TRBJ2-5, with D possibly being TRBD1 (6 bases). Trimming shortened V by 5 bases and J by 2 bases, and 18 bases separated the two germline ends. There are 16 residues in the CDR3. Germline loops: CDR1 SGHAT, CDR2 FQDESV (reference sequence). The CDR3 nucleotides read TGTGCCAGCAGCCCAACGGCCGGGACACTACAAGAGACCCAGTACTTC. Its protein is CASSPTAGTLQETQYF. Using reference TRBV11-1 and TRBJ2-5 for the parts outside the CDR3, the full variable domain is EAEVAQSPRYKITEKSQAVAFWCDPISGHATLYWYRQILGQGPELLVQFQDESVVDDSQLPKDRFSAERLKGVDSTLKIQPAELGDSAMYLCASSPTAGTLQETQYFGPGTRLLVL.

This clonotype was observed at least ten times. The chain joins TRBV29-1 to TRBJ1-2, with D tentatively TRBD1 (6 bases). The CDR3 has 16 amino acids. CDR1 is SQVTM and CDR2 is ANQGSEA in the germline V gene. With 4 bases removed from V and 7 bases from J, the gap between germline ends came to 25 bases. The CDR3 reads CSVVIPFGGRSVGYTF. The CDR3 nucleotides are TGCAGCGTTGTTATCCCGTTTGGGGGGCGTAGTGTTGGCTACACCTTC.

This clonotype came up many times. CDR3 loop: CATSRGGESTDTQYF. The CDR3 DNA reads TGTGCCACCAGCAGGGGCGGGGAGAGCACAGATACGCAGTATTTT. The chain carries TRBV15 and TRBJ2-3; TRBD2 is a possible D gene (6 bases). Trimming pared 3 bases from V and 0 bases from J, leaving 10 bases between. Germline CDR1 and CDR2: LNHNV and YYDKDF (reference sequence). The CDR3 totals 15 residues.

This clonotype was recorded at least ten times. The rearrangement links TRBV6-6 to TRBJ2-1, with 8 bases aligning to TRBD1. The CDR3 has 15 amino acids. Germline assignment: CDR1 MNHNY and CDR2 SVGAGI (reference sequence). With V trimmed by 5 bases and J by 3 bases, 6 bases remained unmatched. CDR3 residues: CASSTGTGHYNEQFF. In DNA, the CDR3 is TGTGCCAGCAGTACCGGGACAGGTCACTACAATGAGCAGTTCTTC.

The sample holds many counts of this clonotype. The rearrangement uses TRBV28 and TRBJ1-4; weak D call: TRBD1 (5 bases). The CDR3 is 15 residues long. From germline, CDR1 is MDHEN and CDR2 SYDVKM. V gave up 6 bases and J gave up 8 bases, with 19 bases separating them. The CDR3 is CASRREGGAGEKLFF. DNA of the CDR3: TGTGCCAGCAGGCGGGAAGGTGGGGCCGGAGAAAAACTGTTTTTT. The full variable domain, its missing parts supplied by reference TRBV28 and TRBJ1-4, is DVKVTQSSRYLVKRTGEKVFLECVQDMDHENMFWYRQDPGLGLRLIYFSYDVKMKEKGDIPEGYSVSREKKERFSLILESASTNQTSMYLCASRREGGAGEKLFFGSGTQLSVL.

This clonotype was observed many times. The V call is TRBV14, the J call TRBJ1-1; the D is unclear. Germline V gene sequence: CDR1 SGHDN, CDR2 FVKESK. CDR3 length: 15 residues. V was shortened by 2 bases and J by 0 bases, with 10 bases between the two germline ends. In nucleotides, the CDR3 is TGTGCCAGCAGCCAAACGGGATACATGAACACTGAAGCTTTCTTT. Encoded protein: CASSQTGYMNTEAFF.

This clonotype was seen a handful of times. The chain has TRBV29-1 and TRBJ1-2; perhaps TRBD1 as D (5 bases). The CDR3 extends over 14 amino acids. The V gene's germline CDR1 is SQVTM and CDR2 ANQGSEA. The CDR3 region has the DNA TGCACCGGCGGGAGCGGGGGAGGGAACTATGGCTACACCTTC. Translated, it gives CTGGSGGGNYGYTF.

In its sample, this clonotype was seen many times. The gene calls are TRBV28 and TRBJ1-1; 7 positions agree with TRBD1. J gave up 12 bases and V 10 bases, and 11 bases lay outside the gene matches. Germline CDR1 MDHEN, CDR2 SYDVKM. The CDR3 has 11 amino acids. CDR3 sequence: CATFLDRNTFF. As DNA, the CDR3 is TGTGCCACTTTCTTGGACAGGAATACTTTCTTT.

This clonotype counts as medium-sized (0.01 to 0.1%). The gene calls are TRBV27 and TRBJ2-7, with 10 bases aligning to TRBD1. The CDR3 length is 13 residues. The trim removed 5 bases at V and 6 bases at J, leaving 4 bases unmatched. The V gene's germline CDR1 is MNHEY and CDR2 SMNVEV (reference sequence). In nucleotides, the CDR3 is TGTGCCAGCAGTCCCTGGACAGGGGGCGAGCAGTACGTC. Translated: CASSPWTGGEQYV.

Judged by abundance, this clonotype is medium-sized. The CDR3 bases are TGCAGTGCTCTCGCCCCAACTAGCGGGAGTGAAGTGACCCAGTACTTC. It translates to CSALAPTSGSEVTQYF. The chain is built from TRBV20-1 and TRBJ2-5, with 11 bases that match TRBD2. The CDR3 contains 16 residues. V was pared by 5 bases and J by 7 bases, with 15 bases of the junction left unmatched. Germline lookup yields CDR1 DFQATT and CDR2 SNEGSKA (reference sequence).

By frequency in the sample, this clonotype is medium-sized. The genes are TRBV7-8 and TRBJ2-1; TRBD2 matches 9 bases. Germline V gene data show CDR1 as SGHVS and CDR2 as FQNEAQ. The CDR3 totals 15 residues. The V segment lost 4 bases and the J segment 9 bases; nucleotides outside the gene matches: 10. CDR3 nucleotide sequence: TGTGCCAGCAGCTCGATAGCGGGAGCGCACTCTGAGCAGTTCTTC. The encoded protein is CASSSIAGAHSEQFF.

By frequency in the sample, this clonotype is medium-sized (0.01 to 0.1%). The chain couples TRBV6-5 to TRBJ1-2, with D possibly matching TRBD1 (5 bases). The CDR3 consists of 13 residues. CDR1 is MNHEY and CDR2 is SVGAGI in the germline V gene. V shed 6 bases and J shed 4 bases, with 12 bases lying between them. The CDR3 loop is CASRPGTVYGYTF. Here the CDR3 DNA reads TGTGCCAGCAGACCTGGGACGGTCTATGGCTACACCTTC.

Ten or more counts support this clonotype. The chain employs TRBV5-1 and TRBJ2-1, with TRBD2 identical over 10 bases. This CDR3 is 16 amino acids long. CDR1 and CDR2 (germline): SGHRS, YFSETQ. The V gene end was trimmed by 0 bases and the J gene end by 13 bases; junction bases not matched to a gene: 13. The CDR3 nucleotides read TGCGCCAGCAGCTTGGATGGGACTAGCGCAAACCCTCCCCAGTTCTTC. It encodes CASSLDGTSANPPQFF.

This clonotype was counted many times. The chain joins TRBV20-1 to TRBJ2-5; possibly TRBD1 or TRBD2 for D (5 bases each). CDR1 is DFQATT and CDR2 is SNEGSKA in the germline V gene (reference sequence). The CDR3 contains 14 residues. V dropped 4 bases and J dropped 7 bases, with 19 bases sitting between them. The CDR3 region is CSATKPGPLGTQYF. The DNA of the CDR3 is TGCAGTGCTACTAAACCGGGACCCTTGGGGACCCAGTACTTC.

Sample share makes this clonotype medium-sized. The DNA of the CDR3 is TGTGCCAGCAGCCAAGGTTCAGGGCCCCTAGGAACCGGGGAGCTGTTTTTT. This encodes CASSQGSGPLGTGELFF. The genes are TRBV14 and TRBJ2-2; D is possibly TRBD1 (5 bases). The ends were cut back, 1 base at V and 5 bases at J, with 17 bases in the middle. This CDR3 contains 17 residues. Germline V gene sequence: CDR1 SGHDN, CDR2 FVKESK. The whole variable domain, filled in from reference TRBV14 and TRBJ2-2, reads EAGVTQFPSHSVIEKGQTVTLRCDPISGHDNLYWYRRVMGKEIKFLLHFVKESKQDESGMPNNRFLAERTGGTYSTLKVQPAELEDSGVYFCASSQGSGPLGTGELFFGEGSRLTVL.

This clonotype was observed a handful of times. The chain couples TRBV14 to TRBJ2-7; 14 bases are shared with TRBD2. Germline V gene sequence: CDR1 SGHDN, CDR2 FVKESK. V shed 6 bases, J shed 0 bases, and the junction held 13 bases outside the gene matches. This CDR3 has 19 residues. DNA for the CDR3: TGTGCCAGCAGACTCCCGGGACTAGCGGGAGCAGTGGGCTCCTACGAGCAGTACGTC. It encodes CASRLPGLAGAVGSYEQYV.

This clonotype is medium-sized within its sample. V is TRBV25-1 and J is TRBJ2-5; 9 nucleotides match TRBD1. Germline V gene lookup returns CDR1 MGHDK and CDR2 SYGVNS. The V gene end was trimmed by 6 bases and the J gene end by 10 bases; junction bases not matched to a gene: 6. There are 12 residues in the CDR3. The CDR3 coding sequence is TGTGCCAGCAGAACAGGGGGCGAAGGCCAGTACTTC. Translating it yields CASRTGGEGQYF. Together with reference TRBV25-1 and TRBJ2-5, the CDR3 gives the full variable domain: EADIYQTPRYLVIGTGKKITLECSQTMGHDKMYWYQQDPGMELHLIHYSYGVNSTEKGDLSSESTVSRIRTEHFPLTLESARPSHTSQYLCASRTGGEGQYFGPGTRLLVL.

This chain links TRBV7-8 with TRBJ2-3, with 9 bases aligning to TRBD2. J lost 3 bases, V lost 5 bases, and 12 bases had no gene match. Germline CDR1 SGHVS, CDR2 FQNEAQ. The CDR3 has 17 amino acids. This chain's CDR3 is CASSRVPTSGFTDTQYF. The CDR3 DNA sequence: TGTGCCAGCAGCCGGGTACCGACTAGCGGATTTACAGATACGCAGTATTTT.

In its sample, this clonotype was seen many times. The chain couples TRBV4-1 to TRBJ2-5, with TRBD1 matching 8 bases. J was trimmed by 3 bases and V by 4 bases; bases with no gene match: 10. The CDR3 extends over 16 amino acids. The germline CDR1 and CDR2 sequences are MGHRA and YSYEKL. The CDR3 here is CASSPGLGQEEETQYF. CDR3 DNA sequence: TGCGCCAGCAGCCCAGGCTTGGGACAGGAAGAAGAGACCCAGTACTTC.

This clonotype was counted at least ten times. The chain couples TRBV7-2 to TRBJ2-6; D gene ambiguous. V lost 3 bases and J 0 bases, leaving 6 bases between the germline ends. The germline V gene encodes CDR1 SGHTA and CDR2 FQGNSA. The CDR3 contains 15 residues. CDR3: CASSFLYSGANVLTF. CDR3 sequence (DNA): TGTGCCAGCAGCTTCCTGTACTCTGGGGCCAACGTCCTGACTTTC.

This clonotype turned up a few times. The chain has TRBV11-1 and TRBJ2-3, with 9 bases fitting TRBD1. The germline gives CDR1 SGHAT, CDR2 FQDESV (reference sequence). The CDR3 loop spans 16 amino acids. The trim removed 5 bases at V and 2 bases at J, leaving 8 bases unmatched. The DNA of the CDR3 is TGTGCCAGCAGCGGACGGGACAGGGAGGTCACAGATACGCAGTATTTT. This gives the protein CASSGRDREVTDTQYF.